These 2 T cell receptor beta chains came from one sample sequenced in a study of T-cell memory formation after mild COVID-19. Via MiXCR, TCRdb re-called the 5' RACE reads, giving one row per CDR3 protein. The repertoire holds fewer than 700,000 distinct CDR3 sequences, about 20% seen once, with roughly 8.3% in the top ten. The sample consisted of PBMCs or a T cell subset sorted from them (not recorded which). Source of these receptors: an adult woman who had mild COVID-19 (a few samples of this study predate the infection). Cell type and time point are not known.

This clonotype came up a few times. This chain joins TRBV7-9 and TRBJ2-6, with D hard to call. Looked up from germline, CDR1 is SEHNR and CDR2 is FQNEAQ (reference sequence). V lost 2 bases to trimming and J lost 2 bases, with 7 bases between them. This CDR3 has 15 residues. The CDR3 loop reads CASSLSGTGANVLTF. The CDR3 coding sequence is TGTGCCAGCAGCTTAAGTGGGACTGGGGCCAACGTCCTGACTTTC.

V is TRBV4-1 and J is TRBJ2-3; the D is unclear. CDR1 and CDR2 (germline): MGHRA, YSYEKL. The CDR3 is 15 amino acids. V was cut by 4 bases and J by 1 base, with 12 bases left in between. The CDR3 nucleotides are TGCGCCAGCAGCCCTGGGATTACCCGCACAGATACGCAGTATTTT. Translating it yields CASSPGITRTDTQYF.